The 10 T cell receptor beta chains given below trace back to one sample, sequenced in a study of blood T cell repertoires in COVID-19. Sequencing used immunoSEQ multiplex PCR; TCRdb keeps in-frame clones, though not all of them. The sample consists of about 480,000 clones, roughly 89% of them appearing once. Material: peripheral blood. The receptors were sampled from a man aged 18-30 years with COVID-19, enrolled during active disease.

This clone was counted between two and nine times. The chain joins TRBV5-1 to TRBJ2-2; D may be TRBD1 (5 bases). The CDR3 runs to 14 residues. Trimming pared 7 bases from V and 0 bases from J, leaving 10 bases between. Germline CDR1 is SGHRS and CDR2 is YFSETQ. The chain's CDR3 is CASAGLSNTGELFF. CDR3 coding DNA: TGCGCCAGCGCAGGGTTGTCGAACACCGGGGAGCTGTTTTTT.

The chain combines TRBV19 with TRBJ2-7, with TRBD1 as a possible D gene (5 bases). The CDR3 loop spans 13 amino acids. Germline assignment: CDR1 LNHDA and CDR2 SQIVND (reference sequence). V dropped 4 bases and J dropped 6 bases, with 13 bases sitting between them. CDR3 residues: CASSTSGSGEQYF. CDR3 in DNA: TGTGCCAGTAGTACCTCAGGGTCCGGCGAGCAGTACTTC. Full variable domain (outside the CDR3, taken from reference TRBV19 and TRBJ2-7): DGGITQSPKYLFRKEGQNVTLSCEQNLNHDAMYWYRQDPGQGLRLIYYSQIVNDFQKGDIAEGYSVSREKKESFPLTVTSAQKNPTAFYLCASSTSGSGEQYFGPGTRLTVT.

The chain joins TRBV4-2 to TRBJ1-6; D gene uncertain. CDR3 length: 14 amino acids. Trimming removed 3 bases at V and 4 bases at J, with 7 bases between. CDR1 LGHNA and CDR2 YNFKEQ come from the germline V gene. The DNA of the CDR3 is TGTGCCAGCAGCCAGGAGAATTATAATTCACCCCTCCACTTT. It translates to CASSQENYNSPLHF.

The V and J genes are TRBV6-5 and TRBJ2-1; 15 bases agree with TRBD2. CDR3 size: 16 residues. Germline values: CDR1 MNHEY, CDR2 SVGAGI. V lost 3 bases and J lost 9; bases outside the gene matches: 6. As DNA, the CDR3 is TGTGCCAGCAGTTATGGACTAGCGGGGGGGCGCATTGAGCAGTTCTTC. This gives the protein CASSYGLAGGRIEQFF.

This chain links TRBV19 with TRBJ2-1, with D unresolved. CDR1 is LNHDA, CDR2 SQIVND, per germline (reference sequence). This CDR3 is built from 15 residues. The V end was cut by 7 bases, the J end by 2 bases, with 15 bases between. The CDR3 protein is CASTRDLGTYNEQFF. CDR3 sequence (DNA): TGTGCCAGTACTCGTGACCTGGGCACCTACAATGAGCAGTTCTTC.

V is TRBV11-3 and J is TRBJ2-5, with TRBD2 matching over 7 bases. The length of the CDR3 is 16 residues. Germline CDR1 is SGHNT and CDR2 is YENEEA. The J segment lost 4 bases and the V segment lost 1 base, leaving 9 bases of the junction unmatched. CDR3 nucleotide sequence: TGTGCCAGCAGCTTAGGAGAAGCGGGATTAGGAGAGACCCAGTACTTC. Protein sequence: CASSLGEAGLGETQYF.

V usage is TRBV27 and J usage is TRBJ1-4; the D gene is possibly TRBD1 (6 bases). The V gene lost 3 bases and the J gene lost 0 bases, with 11 bases spanning the gap. This CDR3 spans 16 amino acids. Germline assignment: CDR1 MNHEY and CDR2 SMNVEV (reference sequence). The CDR3 sequence: CASSLYTGTTNEKLFF. CDR3 nucleotides: TGTGCCAGCAGTTTGTATACAGGGACAACTAATGAAAAACTGTTTTTT.

The genes are TRBV19 and TRBJ1-5; D is undetermined. V lost 6 bases and J 2 bases, leaving 11 bases between the germline ends. CDR1 is LNHDA, CDR2 SQIVND, per germline (reference sequence). This CDR3 is 14 amino acids long. The CDR3 here is CASSSSVGNQPQHF. For the CDR3, the DNA is TGTGCCAGTAGCTCCTCGGTGGGCAATCAGCCCCAGCATTTT.

The chain combines TRBV6-2 or TRBV6-3 with TRBJ1-2; 7 bases map to TRBD1. The CDR3 runs 12 residues. J was trimmed by 7 bases and V by 5 bases; bases with no gene match: 4. Per the germline V gene, CDR1 is MNHEY and CDR2 is SVGEGT. CDR3 residues: CASSPGGTGYTF. The CDR3 DNA reads TGTGCCAGCAGTCCAGGGGGGACTGGCTACACCTTC.

This clone was seen only once. The chain has TRBV6-5 and TRBJ1-1; D unclear. The germline gives CDR1 MNHEY, CDR2 SVGAGI. This CDR3 comprises 14 residues. The V end lost 6 bases, the J end lost 2 bases, and 13 bases lay between the germline ends. The CDR3, as DNA: TGTGCCAGCAGCTTCGGGAGCCAAAACACTGAAGCTTTCTTT. This gives the protein CASSFGSQNTEAFF.